The 17 T cell receptor beta chains listed next were all sequenced from one sample in a study of vaccination and CD4 T cells after COVID-19 (dated by TCRdb to 2021 to 2024). These TCRs' antigens remain unknown. The library came from PCR. TCRdb lists the instrument as Illumina iSeq 100. DNA from cultured CD4+ T cells underwent TCR sequencing with the Oncomine TCR Beta short-read assay at the Johns Hopkins FTIC core. The raw public data were reprocessed by TCRdb itself: fastp quality trimming at Q25, MiXCR clonotype calling, in-frame beta chains only. Rows merge per CDR3 protein into single entries with the most common DNA and genes. The sample data list around 18,000 distinct CDR3 sequences, and approximately 50% of these were observed just once. Of the sample, approximately 7.4% is held by the ten largest clones. This sample's treatment or condition label indicates: approximately 9-day PBMC culture with coronavirus spike peptide pools or control peptides (ViraFEST assay).

Material: CD4+ T cells from blood, cultured in vitro. The receptors were gathered from a human donor who had recovered from COVID-19.

The chain uses TRBV2 and TRBJ1-2; D not resolved. The CDR3 is made up of 14 amino acids. Germline loops: CDR1 SNHLY, CDR2 FYNNEI. V shed 4 bases and J shed 7 bases, with 16 bases lying between them. The CDR3 protein is CASSAGGSGRGYTF. The DNA of the CDR3 is TGTGCCAGCAGTGCGGGAGGCTCCGGACGTGGCTACACCTTC.

The chain links TRBV7-6 to TRBJ1-4; the D gene is possibly TRBD1 (5 bases). Per germline, CDR1 SGHVS and CDR2 FNYEAQ. The CDR3 consists of 17 residues. V dropped 5 bases and J dropped 3 bases, with 19 bases sitting between them. This chain's CDR3 is CASSPGIRGSANEKLFF. CDR3 DNA: TGTGCCAGCAGCCCCGGGATTAGGGGTTCAGCTAATGAAAAACTGTTTTTT.

V gene TRBV2 combines with J gene TRBJ2-7; D is perhaps TRBD1 (6 bases). Deletions cut 3 bases from V and 7 bases from J, with 13 bases between. The CDR3 runs to 13 residues. CDR1 SNHLY and CDR2 FYNNEI come from the germline V gene. The DNA of the CDR3 is TGTGCCAGCAGTGATGTGGGGGCGGTGGAGCAGTACTTC. This translates into CASSDVGAVEQYF.

This clonotype was recorded once. The gene calls are TRBV28 and TRBJ2-1, with D perhaps TRBD2 (6 bases). The germline CDR1 and CDR2 sequences are MDHEN and SYDVKM. Between the trimmed V and J ends, which lost 4 bases and 7 bases, there was a span of 17 bases. There are 15 residues in the CDR3. CDR3 in amino acids: CASSSSGTAGNEQFF. CDR3 bases: TGTGCCAGCAGTTCCTCCGGGACGGCGGGGAATGAGCAGTTCTTC. The whole variable domain, filled in from reference TRBV28 and TRBJ2-1, reads DVKVTQSSRYLVKRTGEKVFLECVQDMDHENMFWYRQDPGLGLRLIYFSYDVKMKEKGDIPEGYSVSREKKERFSLILESASTNQTSMYLCASSSSGTAGNEQFFGPGTRLTVL.

The chain links TRBV2 to TRBJ1-2; the D gene is possibly TRBD1 (5 bases). Trimming took 6 bases from V and 7 from J, leaving 15 bases between them. Germline V CDR1 and CDR2: SNHLY, FYNNEI. This CDR3 has 13 residues. CDR3 in amino acids: CASRDSGQGGYTF. The CDR3 DNA sequence: TGTGCCAGCAGGGATTCAGGGCAAGGTGGCTACACCTTC.

This clonotype came up once. The chain combines TRBV5-5 with TRBJ1-5; possible D gene TRBD1, 5 bases. The germline gives CDR1 SGHKS, CDR2 YYEKEE (reference sequence). The length of the CDR3 is 13 residues. Trimming stripped 0 bases from V and 6 bases from J, with 7 bases between. The CDR3 reads CASSLGRAQPQHF. CDR3 bases: TGTGCCAGCAGCTTGGGCAGGGCTCAGCCCCAGCATTTT.

The rearrangement links TRBV7-8 to TRBJ2-6; possibly TRBD2 for D (5 bases). Trimming removed 2 bases from V and 2 bases from J, with 10 bases in between. This CDR3 spans 16 amino acids. Germline CDR1 reads SGHVS; CDR2 reads FQNEAQ. CDR3 protein: CASSLIYGAGANVLTF. As DNA, the CDR3 is TGTGCCAGCAGCTTAATCTACGGGGCTGGGGCCAACGTCCTGACTTTC.

This chain uses TRBV7-3 with TRBJ2-3; 7 bases fit TRBD2. The CDR3 has 16 amino acids. The trim removed 1 base at V and 2 bases at J, leaving 6 bases unmatched. Per the germline V gene, CDR1 is SGHTA and CDR2 is FQGTGA. The CDR3 DNA follows: TGTGCCAGCAGCTTAAATGGGGGAGGGGCCACAGATACGCAGTATTTT. The encoded protein is CASSLNGGGATDTQYF. Complete variable domain (other parts from reference TRBV7-3 and TRBJ2-3): GAGVSQTPSNKVTEKGKYVELRCDPISGHTALYWYRQSLGQGPEFLIYFQGTGAADDSGLPNDRFFAVRPEGSVSTLKIQRTERGDSAVYLCASSLNGGGATDTQYFGPGTRLTVL.

DNA of the CDR3: TGTGCCAGCAGCTCCCGGACAGGGGGCTCTTCACCCCTCCACTTT. Encoded protein: CASSSRTGGSSPLHF. The J gene is TRBJ1-6, the V gene TRBV7-9; 11 nucleotides match TRBD1. With 4 bases clipped from V and 9 bases from J, the junction kept 5 bases outside the gene matches. CDR3 size: 15 residues. In germline, CDR1 is SEHNR, CDR2 FQNEAQ (reference sequence).

The sample holds a few counts of this clonotype. V usage is TRBV24-1 and J usage is TRBJ2-7; 13 nucleotides agree with TRBD2. CDR1 KGHDR and CDR2 SFDVKD come from the germline V gene. This CDR3 region has 15 residues. V dropped 4 bases and J dropped 5; count of bases not matched to a gene: 4. CDR3 nucleotides: TGTGCCACCAGTGACCCTGGACTAGCGGGAGACGAGCAGTACTTC. This translates into CATSDPGLAGDEQYF.

The V and J genes are TRBV5-1 and TRBJ2-7, with TRBD1 matching 7 bases. J gave up 2 bases and V 2 bases, and 4 bases lay outside the gene matches. CDR1 and CDR2 (germline): SGHRS, YFSETQ. The CDR3 is 14 residues long. Here the CDR3 DNA reads TGCGCCAGCAGCTTTGGGACAGTAGCCTACGAGCAGTACTTC. It yields the protein CASSFGTVAYEQYF.

V and J are TRBV6-2 or TRBV6-3 and TRBJ1-2; D perhaps matches TRBD1 (6 bases). This CDR3 has 13 residues. From germline, CDR1 is MNHEY and CDR2 SVGEGT. V shed 5 bases and J shed 3 bases, with 10 bases lying between them. As DNA, the CDR3 is TGTGCCAGCAGTATACAGGGACACTATGGCTACACCTTC. This gives the protein CASSIQGHYGYTF.

The chain uses TRBV6-2 or TRBV6-3 and TRBJ1-1; the D is unclear. Germline-derived CDR1 and CDR2 are MNHEY and SVGEGT. The CDR3 sequence is 14 residues long. Trimming pared 8 bases from V and 2 bases from J, leaving 15 bases between. CDR3 loop: CASSFWGRNTEAFF. The CDR3 region has the DNA TGTGCCAGCTCGTTTTGGGGTCGAAACACTGAAGCTTTCTTT.

This clonotype was observed a handful of times. The gene calls are TRBV11-3 and TRBJ1-1, with TRBD1 as a possible D gene (5 bases). V lost 1 base, J lost 1 base, and 19 bases lay in between. The germline gives CDR1 SGHNT, CDR2 YENEEA. There are 18 residues in the CDR3. DNA of the CDR3: TGTGCCAGCAGCTTAGCCGGCGTGTGGGGGACGAGGAACACTGAAGCTTTCTTT. Encoded protein: CASSLAGVWGTRNTEAFF.

This clonotype was counted a few times. The V call is TRBV5-6, the J call TRBJ2-3; D is perhaps TRBD2 (6 bases). The CDR3 covers 15 residues. Germline values: CDR1 SGHDT, CDR2 YYEEEE. Trimming stripped 6 bases from V and 7 bases from J, with 21 bases between. In nucleotides, the CDR3 is TGTGCCAGCAACAATCTGCGGCTAGCGCCTAATACGCAGTATTTT. Translating gives CASNNLRLAPNTQYF.

This clonotype was counted between two and nine times. The chain has TRBV6-5 and TRBJ2-7, with 8 bases aligning to TRBD2. Germline trimming cut 2 bases from V and 3 bases from J; bases unmatched to any gene: 12. This CDR3 spans 17 amino acids. Looked up from germline, CDR1 is MNHEY and CDR2 is SVGAGI. CDR3 protein: CASSYRQAGRALYEQYF. Here the CDR3 DNA reads TGTGCCAGCAGTTACAGACAAGCCGGGAGGGCCCTCTACGAGCAGTACTTC.

The table lists this clonotype with a few counts. The rearrangement uses TRBV2 and TRBJ1-1, with 7 bases identical to TRBD1. This CDR3 contains 12 residues. Germline CDR1 SNHLY, CDR2 FYNNEI. Trimming cost V 7 bases and J 14 bases; bases outside gene matches: 13. The CDR3 DNA is TGTGCCAGCACTCCCATCCGACAGGGACTCTTCTTT. Residues: CASTPIRQGLFF.